Following are 2 T cell receptor beta chains from one sample sequenced in a study of blood T cell repertoires in COVID-19. TCRdb's table, derived via immunoSEQ multiplex PCR, lists solely in-frame clones and lacks some. Here the sample spans 45,000 to 65,000 clones, 80% to 90% being singletons. Sequences were obtained from peripheral blood. These TCRs come from a man aged 55 to 70 with active COVID-19.

The rearrangement links TRBV19 to TRBJ2-7; D is perhaps TRBD2 (6 bases). The CDR3 loop spans 14 amino acids. Trimming shortened V by 4 bases and J by 4 bases, and 14 bases separated the two germline ends. CDR1 LNHDA and CDR2 SQIVND come from the germline V gene (reference sequence). The CDR3 nucleotides are TGTGCCAGTAGTACGGGACTCGTGGGATACGAGCAGTACTTC. It translates to CASSTGLVGYEQYF.

This chain joins TRBV28 and TRBJ1-1; possible D gene TRBD1, 6 bases. V shed 4 bases and J shed 0 bases, with 9 bases lying between them. The CDR3 sequence is 14 residues long. Germline CDR1 reads MDHEN; CDR2 reads SYDVKM. CDR3 nucleotide sequence: TGTGCCAGCAGTTCCACAGGGATGAACACTGAAGCTTTCTTT. It yields the protein CASSSTGMNTEAFF.